The 14 T cell receptor beta chains below all came from one sample that was sequenced in a study of blood T cell repertoires in COVID-19. Some clones are missing from TCRdb's copy, which holds only in-frame ones; the method was immunoSEQ multiplex PCR. The table shows roughly 230,000 clones, with nearly 90% occurring only once. Sequenced: peripheral blood. The receptors shown here come from a woman aged 55-69 years with COVID-19, enrolled during active disease.

This sequence joins TRBV14 and TRBJ1-1; the D gene is possibly TRBD1 (6 bases). Germline loops: CDR1 SGHDN, CDR2 FVKESK. The CDR3 consists of 15 residues. With 4 bases removed from V and 8 bases from J, the gap between germline ends came to 20 bases. CDR3 sequence reads: CASSRMDREVAEAFF. DNA for the CDR3: TGTGCCAGCAGCCGGATGGACAGAGAGGTTGCAGAAGCTTTCTTT. The full variable domain, its missing parts supplied by reference TRBV14 and TRBJ1-1, is EAGVTQFPSHSVIEKGQTVTLRCDPISGHDNLYWYRRVMGKEIKFLLHFVKESKQDESGMPNNRFLAERTGGTYSTLKVQPAELEDSGVYFCASSRMDREVAEAFFGQGTRLTVV.

This clone was counted once. The V call is TRBV5-4, the J call TRBJ2-7, with TRBD1 matching over 10 bases. J gave up 7 bases and V 0 bases, and 7 bases lay outside the gene matches. Germline CDR1 is SGHNT and CDR2 is YYREEE (reference sequence). The CDR3 length is 15 residues. The CDR3 region is CASSLVGTGAREQYF. The DNA for the CDR3 is TGTGCCAGCAGCTTGGTCGGGACAGGGGCGAGAGAGCAGTACTTC.

The CDR3 spells CASTGDTDTQYF. CDR3 DNA: TGTGCCAGTACGGGGGACACAGATACGCAGTATTTT. The rearrangement links TRBV19 to TRBJ2-3, with D perhaps matching TRBD2 (6 bases). This CDR3 comprises 12 residues. The germline V gene has CDR1 LNHDA and CDR2 SQIVND (reference sequence). The V end lost 7 bases, the J end lost 2 bases, and 7 bases lay between the germline ends.

This chain links TRBV5-1 with TRBJ1-4; 10 nucleotides align to TRBD1. Germline trimming cut 2 bases from V and 8 bases from J; bases unmatched to any gene: 3. The CDR3 is made up of 14 amino acids. The germline gives CDR1 SGHRS, CDR2 YFSETQ. The CDR3 DNA reads as TGCGCCAGCAGCTTCGGACAGGGGGACGAAAAACTGTTTTTT. It is translated as CASSFGQGDEKLFF.

In its sample, this clone was seen once. The chain links TRBV30 to TRBJ1-2, with 12 nucleotides matching TRBD1. From germline, CDR1 is GTSNPN and CDR2 SVGIG (reference sequence). There are 14 residues in the CDR3. V dropped 4 bases and J dropped 6; count of bases not matched to a gene: 6. Written as DNA, the CDR3 is TGTGCCTGGATCCCCGGGGACAGGGGGCATGGCTACACCTTC. It yields the protein CAWIPGDRGHGYTF.

This clone was seen just once. V gene TRBV5-1 combines with J gene TRBJ1-1, with D uncertain. The germline V and J ends were trimmed by 3 bases and 0 bases, with 9 bases remaining between them. The germline V gene has CDR1 SGHRS and CDR2 YFSETQ. The CDR3 is 14 amino acids. This CDR3 is CASSSGLMNTEAFF. The CDR3 region has the DNA TGCGCCAGCAGCTCCGGTTTGATGAACACTGAAGCTTTCTTT.

The chain recombines TRBV5-6 with TRBJ1-2; 7 nucleotides align to TRBD1. The CDR3 sequence is 17 residues long. The germline V gene encodes CDR1 SGHDT and CDR2 YYEEEE. Trimming took 2 bases from V and 1 from J; bases not matched to a gene: 11. Here the CDR3 reads CASSFPGQSPVNYGYTF. For the CDR3, the DNA is TGTGCCAGCAGCTTCCCGGGACAGTCGCCTGTTAACTATGGCTACACCTTC.

The table lists this clone with a few counts. This chain connects TRBV7-2 to TRBJ2-7; 8 bases agree with TRBD1. J lost 3 bases, V lost 3 bases, and 4 bases had no gene match. Germline V gives CDR1 SGHTA, CDR2 FQGNSA. CDR3 length equals 14 residues. Written as DNA, the CDR3 is TGTGCCAGCAGCTTGGTGGGACAGGACTACGAGCAGTACTTC. Translation gives CASSLVGQDYEQYF.

The V call is TRBV7-8, the J call TRBJ2-2, with D possibly TRBD2 on 8 matching bases. Between the trimmed V and J ends, which lost 8 bases and 5 bases, there was a span of 21 bases. The CDR3 loop spans 16 amino acids. In germline, CDR1 is SGHVS, CDR2 FQNEAQ. This CDR3 reads CASGKSGGGRTGELFF. CDR3 coding DNA: TGTGCCAGCGGGAAATCGGGAGGGGGCCGGACCGGGGAGCTGTTTTTT.

This chain connects TRBV14 to TRBJ1-2; D is unresolved. Per germline, CDR1 SGHDN and CDR2 FVKESK. The CDR3 sequence is 13 residues long. Trimming took off 5 bases at V and 7 bases at J, with 14 bases between the two ends. The CDR3 DNA reads TGTGCCAGCAGCGGATCCTTTGAGGGTGGCTACACCTTC. Translated, it gives CASSGSFEGGYTF.

This chain joins TRBV5-4 and TRBJ2-3, with TRBD2 matching 7 bases. CDR3 length: 15 residues. The V segment lost 0 bases and the J segment 1 base; nucleotides outside the gene matches: 2. CDR1 and CDR2 from the germline V gene are SGHNT and YYREEE (reference sequence). CDR3 residues: CASSLGLAGTDTQYF. CDR3 DNA: TGTGCCAGCAGCTTGGGACTAGCAGGCACAGATACGCAGTATTTT.

The chain recombines TRBV3-1 (or the pseudogene TRBV3-2) with TRBJ1-3; D is uncertain. CDR3 length: 16 residues. Germline-derived CDR1 and CDR2 are LGHDT and YNNKEL (reference sequence). The V gene lost 1 base and the J gene lost 0 bases, with 10 bases spanning the gap. This chain's CDR3 is CASSQGNLGSGNTIYF. CDR3 nucleotides: TGTGCCAGCAGCCAAGGGAACCTAGGCTCTGGAAACACCATATATTTT.

The V call is TRBV18, the J call TRBJ2-2; 9 bases fit TRBD1. CDR1 is KGHSH and CDR2 is LQKENI in the germline V gene. V shed 6 bases, J shed 3 bases, and the junction held 5 bases outside the gene matches. The CDR3 runs 15 residues. For the CDR3, the DNA is TGTGCCAGCTCCCCTCGGACAGGGGACACCGGGGAGCTGTTTTTT. Translating gives CASSPRTGDTGELFF. Full variable domain (missing parts from reference TRBV18 and TRBJ2-2): NAGVMQNPRHLVRRRGQEARLRCSPMKGHSHVYWYRQLPEEGLKFMVYLQKENIIDESGMPKERFSAEFPKEGPSILRIQQVVRGDSAAYFCASSPRTGDTGELFFGEGSRLTVL.

The V call is TRBV2, the J call TRBJ1-1; D is uncertain. The germline V gene has CDR1 SNHLY and CDR2 FYNNEI. Trimming stripped 1 base from V and 0 bases from J, with 9 bases between. This CDR3 has 15 residues. CDR3 nucleotides: TGTGCCAGCAGTGAAGGTGTCAGATTGAACACTGAAGCTTTCTTT. It encodes CASSEGVRLNTEAFF. Looking up the rest from reference TRBV2 and TRBJ1-1 gives the full variable domain: EPEVTQTPSHQVTQMGQEVILRCVPISNHLYFYWYRQILGQKVEFLVSFYNNEISEKSEIFDDQFSVERPDGSNFTLKIRSTKLEDSAMYFCASSEGVRLNTEAFFGQGTRLTVV.